Below are 19 T cell receptor beta chains sequenced from a single sample in a study of naive and memory T cell subsets. Both TRBC1 and TRBC2 were covered by a beta constant-region primer of two equimolar oligonucleotides. Nested alpha and beta constant-region primers with the SP2 primer drove four PCR rounds on ligated cDNA. TCRdb called the UMI-ligation and nested PCR reads again in MiXCR, with one record for every CDR3 protein. The sample has around 130,000 distinct CDR3 sequences, around a third seen once. The sample comprised central memory CD4+ T cells from blood. Source of these receptors: a human donor in good health.

The rearrangement joins TRBV28 to TRBJ2-3; no clear D gene. The CDR3 extends over 16 amino acids. The V gene's germline CDR1 is MDHEN and CDR2 SYDVKM. V lost 6 bases, J lost 0 bases, and 16 bases lay in between. Here the CDR3 DNA reads TGTGCCAGCAGCCCGCAATGGACCAGAAGCACAGATACGCAGTATTTT. Protein: CASSPQWTRSTDTQYF.

The sample holds a few counts of this clonotype. The rearrangement links TRBV3-1 to TRBJ1-1; no clear D gene. Germline CDR1 LGHDT, CDR2 YNNKEL (reference sequence). This CDR3 has 14 residues. V was shortened by 2 bases and J by 1 base, with 8 bases between the two germline ends. The CDR3 spells CASSQRRQNTEAFF. The CDR3 DNA reads as TGTGCCAGCAGCCAAAGACGGCAGAACACTGAAGCTTTCTTT.

The chain combines TRBV29-1 with TRBJ2-7, with 14 bases lining up with TRBD2. CDR3 length equals 15 residues. With V trimmed by 6 bases and J by 2 bases, 6 bases remained unmatched. The germline V gene has CDR1 SQVTM and CDR2 ANQGSEA. In DNA, the CDR3 is TGCAGCGTGGAAAAGGGACTAGCGGGAGCCTACGAGCAGTACTTC. Residues: CSVEKGLAGAYEQYF.

The chain has TRBV27 and TRBJ2-7; D is perhaps TRBD1 or TRBD2 (5 bases each). CDR1 and CDR2 from the germline V gene are MNHEY and SMNVEV (reference sequence). V was cut by 6 bases and J by 7 bases, with 16 bases left in between. The CDR3 extends over 13 amino acids. The CDR3 sequence is CASSWDLRREQYF. CDR3 bases: TGTGCCAGCAGCTGGGACCTGAGGAGGGAGCAGTACTTC.

The chain couples TRBV7-9 to TRBJ2-3; D is unclear. The CDR3 sequence is 15 residues long. Germline CDR1 and CDR2: SEHNR and FQNEAQ (reference sequence). V was clipped by 5 bases and J by 3 bases, with 15 bases between them. CDR3 residues: CASSPQERWTDTQYF. In nucleotides, the CDR3 is TGTGCCAGCAGCCCTCAGGAACGCTGGACAGATACGCAGTATTTT.

CDR3: CSARDLHEKLFF. Here the CDR3 DNA reads TGCAGTGCTAGAGATTTGCATGAAAAACTGTTTTTT. This rearrangement joins TRBV20-1 to TRBJ1-4; no clear D. The V gene lost 0 bases and the J gene lost 6 bases, with 5 bases spanning the gap. Germline assignment: CDR1 DFQATT and CDR2 SNEGSKA (reference sequence). The CDR3 extends over 12 amino acids.

As regards this clonotype: One end of the junction fails to match germline, which may point to a read error. The chain joins TRBV7-7 to TRBJ2-5; D is perhaps TRBD1 (5 bases). The CDR3 is 13 residues long. The V gene's germline CDR1 is SSHAT and CDR2 FNYEAQ (reference sequence). The CDR3 is CASSYVEQGTQYF. As DNA, the CDR3 is TGTGCTAGCAGCTACGTAGAGCAGGGGACCCAGTACTTC.

The chain employs TRBV30 and TRBJ1-6; D possibly corresponds to TRBD1 (5 bases). The CDR3 has 13 residues. Germline V CDR1 and CDR2: GTSNPN, SVGIG (reference sequence). The germline V and J ends were trimmed by 5 bases and 7 bases, with 12 bases remaining between them. The CDR3 bases are TGTGCCTGGGGATCGGGGCTCAATTCACCCCTCCACTTT. Protein: CAWGSGLNSPLHF.

This clonotype was seen more than once but under ten times. This chain joins TRBV6-1 and TRBJ2-1, with TRBD1 identical over 10 bases. There are 15 residues in the CDR3. Unmatched junction bases numbered 8, after V lost 4 bases and J lost 8 bases. Germline V gene sequence: CDR1 MNHNS, CDR2 SASEGT. CDR3 nucleotide sequence: TGTGCCAGCAGTGCCGGGACAGGGGTCTTGTATGAGCAGTTCTTC. This sequence encodes CASSAGTGVLYEQFF.

V gene TRBV14 combines with J gene TRBJ1-1, with D perhaps matching TRBD1 (6 bases). Germline CDR1 and CDR2: SGHDN and FVKESK. The CDR3 runs to 17 residues. The V end was cut by 0 bases, the J end by 5 bases, with 19 bases between. The CDR3 bases are TGTGCCAGCAGCCAAGATCCAATAAGGGGGGGTATGACTGAAGCTTTCTTT. Translated, it gives CASSQDPIRGGMTEAFF.

This clonotype appeared a few times. V and J are TRBV25-1 and TRBJ2-7; 13 nucleotides line up with TRBD2. The V and J ends lost 4 bases and 3 bases, in that order; junction bases with no gene match: 3. The CDR3 consists of 15 residues. The V gene's germline CDR1 is MGHDK and CDR2 SYGVNS. The CDR3 sequence is CASSAGLAGNYEQYF. As DNA, the CDR3 is TGTGCCAGCAGTGCGGGACTAGCGGGAAACTACGAGCAGTACTTC.

This clonotype has more than one count but fewer than ten. This chain links TRBV29-1 with TRBJ1-1, with a tentative D call TRBD1 (5 bases). Trimming took 1 base from V and 1 from J, leaving 7 bases between them. Germline values: CDR1 SQVTM, CDR2 ANQGSEA. This CDR3 has 13 residues. The CDR3 DNA follows: TGCAGCGTTGAAGTCGGACAGAACACTGAAGCTTTCTTT. It specifies CSVEVGQNTEAFF.

There are a few counts of this clonotype. V gene TRBV19 combines with J gene TRBJ2-1, with 8 bases that match TRBD2. With V trimmed by 3 bases and J by 7 bases, 11 bases remained unmatched. CDR3 length: 16 residues. Germline-derived CDR1 and CDR2 are LNHDA and SQIVND (reference sequence). CDR3 bases: TGTGCCAGTAGTATTCGGGGGGGACTTTCCGGGAATGAGCAGTTCTTC. Residues: CASSIRGGLSGNEQFF.

The gene calls are TRBV5-1 and TRBJ2-2; the D gene could be TRBD1 or TRBD2 (6 bases each). V lost 0 bases, J lost 2 bases, and 11 bases lay in between. The CDR3 spans 16 residues. Germline loops: CDR1 SGHRS, CDR2 YFSETQ. The CDR3 is CASSLEGGLNTGELFF. The CDR3, as DNA: TGCGCCAGCAGCTTGGAAGGGGGGCTCAACACCGGGGAGCTGTTTTTT.

Many counts were recorded for this clonotype. The genes are TRBV7-8 and TRBJ2-1; 7 nucleotides match TRBD2. CDR3 length equals 13 residues. Per the germline V gene, CDR1 is SGHVS and CDR2 is FQNEAQ. J was trimmed by 7 bases and V by 2 bases; bases with no gene match: 2. The CDR3 protein is CASSLLGGNEQFF. CDR3 bases: TGTGCCAGCAGCTTATTGGGAGGGAATGAGCAGTTCTTC.

This clonotype showed up just a few times. The genes are TRBV9 and TRBJ2-3, with 7 positions matching TRBD1. The CDR3 has 15 residues. Trimming cost V 0 bases and J 3 bases; bases outside gene matches: 4. Germline V gene sequence: CDR1 SGDLS, CDR2 YYNGEE. CDR3 protein: CASSVAGQKTDTQYF. The DNA of the CDR3 is TGTGCCAGCAGCGTAGCGGGACAGAAGACAGATACGCAGTATTTT. The variable domain in full, with the rest retrieved from reference TRBV9 and TRBJ2-3, is DSGVTQTPKHLITATGQRVTLRCSPRSGDLSVYWYQQSLDQGLQFLIQYYNGEERAKGNILERFSAQQFPDLHSELNLSSLELGDSALYFCASSVAGQKTDTQYFGPGTRLTVL.

V gene TRBV11-2 combines with J gene TRBJ1-2; D is possibly TRBD1 (5 bases). Germline CDR1 reads SGHAT; CDR2 reads FQNNGV. This CDR3 is built from 15 residues. Trimming took 5 bases from V and 0 from J, leaving 13 bases between them. Here the CDR3 DNA reads TGTGCCAGCAGCCCTGGAGGGGCAGCTAACTATGGCTACACCTTC. Encoded protein: CASSPGGAANYGYTF. The entire variable domain, with the rest obtained from reference TRBV11-2 and TRBJ1-2, is as follows: EAGVAQSPRYKIIEKRQSVAFWCNPISGHATLYWYQQILGQGPKLLIQFQNNGVVDDSQLPKDRFSAERLKGVDSTLKIQPAKLEDSAVYLCASSPGGAANYGYTFGSGTRLTVV.

This clonotype occurred a few times. This chain connects TRBV7-9 to TRBJ2-7; D possibly corresponds to TRBD1 (6 bases). V gave up 1 base and J gave up 5 bases, with 12 bases separating them. Germline V gives CDR1 SEHNR, CDR2 FQNEAQ (reference sequence). The CDR3 spans 14 residues. The CDR3 spells CASSLVRTANEQYF. The CDR3 DNA sequence: TGTGCCAGCAGCTTAGTTCGGACAGCAAACGAGCAGTACTTC. The entire variable domain, with the rest obtained from reference TRBV7-9 and TRBJ2-7, is as follows: DTGVSQNPRHKITKRGQNVTFRCDPISEHNRLYWYRQTLGQGPEFLTYFQNEAQLEKSRLLSDRFSAERPKGSFSTLEIQRTEQGDSAMYLCASSLVRTANEQYFGPGTRLTVT.

This CDR3 is CASSLASGSTYEQFF. The CDR3 bases are TGTGCCAGCAGCTTAGCTAGCGGGAGTACGTATGAGCAGTTCTTC. J is TRBJ2-1 and V is TRBV11-1; 9 bases map to TRBD2. With V trimmed by 0 bases and J by 8 bases, 5 bases remained unmatched. CDR3 length: 15 amino acids. CDR1 is SGHAT, CDR2 FQDESV, per germline (reference sequence). The full variable domain, rest sourced from reference TRBV11-1 and TRBJ2-1, is EAEVAQSPRYKITEKSQAVAFWCDPISGHATLYWYRQILGQGPELLVQFQDESVVDDSQLPKDRFSAERLKGVDSTLKIQPAELGDSAMYLCASSLASGSTYEQFFGPGTRLTVL.